Presented here are 5 T cell receptor beta chains from one specimen sequenced in a study of shared clonotypes between healthy human individuals. The repertoire was sequenced with immunoSEQ multiplex PCR; TCRdb's copy has only in-frame clones and lacks some. The data hold roughly 1,500,000 clones, with approximately 98% observed a single time. Sequencing was done on a sample of naive CD4+ T cells sorted from blood. The sample's subset: CD45RA+ positively selected. These receptors all stem from a man aged 30-40 years in good health.

This chain links TRBV9 with TRBJ2-1; 10 bases fit TRBD2. Germline trimming cut 0 bases from V and 0 bases from J; bases unmatched to any gene: 12. The CDR3 is 20 amino acids. Germline-derived CDR1 and CDR2 are SGDLS and YYNGEE. The CDR3 coding sequence is TGTGCCAGCAGCGTAGTAGGCGGCCTAGCGGGAGCTCCCTCCTACAATGAGCAGTTCTTC. Its protein product is CASSVVGGLAGAPSYNEQFF.

The chain joins TRBV18 to TRBJ2-3; 8 nucleotides agree with TRBD2. The CDR3 has 17 residues. Germline V gene data show CDR1 as KGHSH and CDR2 as LQKENI. V shed 1 base, J shed 5 bases, and the junction held 11 bases outside the gene matches. As DNA, the CDR3 is TGTGCCAGCTCACCACTTCCCCCGGACAGCGGGAGAGATACGCAGTATTTT. Translating gives CASSPLPPDSGRDTQYF.

The chain joins TRBV7-2 to TRBJ2-1; no clear D gene. The V and J ends lost 0 bases and 3 bases respectively, with 9 bases between them. The length of the CDR3 is 15 residues. Germline CDR1 is SGHTA and CDR2 is FQGNSA. The CDR3 DNA reads TGTGCCAGCAGCTTAGCAGGGATCAACTACAATGAGCAGTTCTTC. Translation gives CASSLAGINYNEQFF.

The chain joins TRBV5-6 to TRBJ2-2; D gene unclear. Trimming removed 4 bases at V and 3 bases at J, with 16 bases between. The CDR3 totals 16 residues. Germline-derived CDR1 and CDR2 are SGHDT and YYEEEE. CDR3: CASSPRTGLYTGELFF. In nucleotides, the CDR3 is TGTGCCAGCAGCCCCCGGACCGGGTTATACACCGGGGAGCTGTTTTTT.

The chain couples TRBV6-5 to TRBJ1-1, with D unresolved. Germline V gene lookup returns CDR1 MNHEY and CDR2 SVGAGI. The CDR3 is made up of 15 amino acids. Trimming pared 0 bases from V and 0 bases from J, leaving 8 bases between. The CDR3, as DNA: TGTGCCAGCAGTTACTCGAGATTGATGAACACTGAAGCTTTCTTT. Encoded protein: CASSYSRLMNTEAFF.